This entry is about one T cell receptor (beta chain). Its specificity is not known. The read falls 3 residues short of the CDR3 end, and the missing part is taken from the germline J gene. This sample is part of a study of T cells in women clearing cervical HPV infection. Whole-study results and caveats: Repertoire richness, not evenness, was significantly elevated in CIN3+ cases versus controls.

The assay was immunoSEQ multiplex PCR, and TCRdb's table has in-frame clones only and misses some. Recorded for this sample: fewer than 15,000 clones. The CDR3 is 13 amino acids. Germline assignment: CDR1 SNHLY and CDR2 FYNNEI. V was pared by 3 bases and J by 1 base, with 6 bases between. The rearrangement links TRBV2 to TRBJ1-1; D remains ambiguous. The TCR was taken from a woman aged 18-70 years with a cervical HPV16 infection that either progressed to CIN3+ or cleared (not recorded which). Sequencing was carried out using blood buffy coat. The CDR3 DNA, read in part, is TGTGCCAGCAGTGACAATCCGAACACTGAA. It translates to CASSDNPNTE. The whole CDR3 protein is CASSDNPNTEAFF.